Listed below are T cell receptor beta chains from one sample, sequenced in a study of identical twins' blood T cells. Via MiXCR, TCRdb re-called the 5' RACE reads, giving one row per CDR3 protein. This repertoire shows a few hundred thousand distinct CDR3 sequences, roughly 27% found once; its top ten account for 6.1%. The sequencing sample was made of PBMCs. Source of these receptors: a woman aged 18 to 49 in good health. Each CDR3 is given with its conserved first and last residue. The order of the fields is CDR3 protein, CDR3 DNA, V gene, clone size, D gene, J gene. A D gene is named only where the DNA matches it firmly. Where a row states a size, it is once, few, many or the class of an expanded clone; other rows omit it.

CASSRLSLETQYF TGTGCCAGCTCCAGGTTGAGTTTGGAGACCCAGTACTTC TRBV7-9 - - TRBJ2-5
CSALRAGSDTQYF TGCAGCGCCCTGAGGGCAGGCAGCGATACGCAGTATTTT TRBV29-1 - - TRBJ2-3
CASSGTGLAAYNEQFF TGCGCCAGCAGCGGGACGGGACTAGCGGCCTACAATGAGCAGTTCTTC TRBV5-1 - TRBD2 TRBJ2-1
CASSLGQGPSYEQYF TGTGCCAGCAGTTTAGGGCAGGGGCCCTCCTACGAGCAGTACTTC TRBV28 few - TRBJ2-7
CASSFRGASGYTDTQYF TGTGCCAGCAGCTTTCGGGGCGCTAGCGGGTACACAGATACGCAGTATTTT TRBV7-2 - TRBD2 TRBJ2-3
CASSFYPVLGTGNQPQHF TGCGCCAGCAGCTTCTACCCCGTCCTGGGGACAGGAAATCAGCCCCAGCATTTT TRBV5-1 few TRBD1 TRBJ1-5
CSASWPTTGGEQPQHF TGCAGTGCTAGTTGGCCTACCACAGGGGGCGAGCAGCCCCAGCATTTT TRBV20-1 few TRBD1 TRBJ1-5
CSVAPGRNTGELFF TGCAGTGTTGCGCCGGGACGGAACACCGGGGAGCTGTTTTTT TRBV20-1 few - TRBJ2-2
CATSRDNQPQHF TGTGCCACCAGCAGAGATAATCAGCCCCAGCATTTT TRBV15 few - TRBJ1-5
CTISDRGQGRNTEAFF TGTACCATCAGTGATCGCGGACAGGGGAGAAACACTGAAGCTTTCTTT TRBV10-3 - TRBD1 TRBJ1-1
CSAVGTSYRNEQFF TGCAGTGCTGTCGGGACTTCCTACCGGAATGAGCAGTTCTTC TRBV20-1 - - TRBJ2-1
CASSLGGGVNEQFF TGCGCCAGCAGCTTGGGCGGGGGGGTCAATGAGCAGTTCTTC TRBV5-1 once TRBD2 TRBJ2-1
CASSQDEGLEQFF TGTGCCAGCAGCCAAGATGAGGGCTTGGAGCAGTTCTTC TRBV3-1 few - TRBJ2-1
CASSLWGLGNTIYF TGTGCCAGCAGCTTATGGGGCCTCGGAAACACCATATATTTT TRBV7-9 few - TRBJ1-3
CSARDSGGQEEKLFF TGCAGTGCTAGAGATTCCGGGGGGCAGGAGGAAAAACTGTTTTTT TRBV20-1 - - TRBJ1-4
CASSSTGRTDTQYF TGTGCCAGCAGTTCGACAGGGCGCACAGATACGCAGTATTTT TRBV12-3/TRBV12-4 few TRBD1 TRBJ2-3
CAGATESNQPQHF TGTGCCGGAGCTACAGAGAGCAATCAGCCCCAGCATTTT TRBV2 few - TRBJ1-5
CSARARGPLSNQPQYF TGCAGTGCTAGAGCGCGGGGACCCTTAAGCAATCAGCCCCAGTATTTT TRBV20-1 once - TRBJ2-3
CASILPNANTIYF TGCGCCAGCATCTTGCCCAACGCGAACACCATATATTTT TRBV5-1 - - TRBJ1-3
CSATLQANHSPLHF TGCAGTGCCACCCTACAGGCGAATCATTCACCCCTCCACTTT TRBV20-1 few - TRBJ1-6
CASSLTSGGLTDTQYF TGCGCCAGCAGCTTAACTAGCGGGGGCCTCACAGATACGCAGTATTTT TRBV5-1 - TRBD2 TRBJ2-3
CASSMGHYNEQFF TGTGCCAGCAGCATGGGACATTACAATGAGCAGTTCTTC TRBV11-3 - - TRBJ2-1
CSAGVDHMGNQPQHF TGCAGTGCTGGAGTCGACCACATGGGGAATCAGCCCCAGCATTTT TRBV20-1 - - TRBJ1-5
CASSLGGIYSNQPQHF TGTGCCAGCAGCTTAGGGGGGATATATAGCAATCAGCCCCAGCATTTT TRBV7-9 - - TRBJ1-5
CSAYRPSYGYTF TGCAGTGCCTACAGACCTTCTTATGGCTACACCTTC TRBV20-1 - - TRBJ1-2
CSATPPQGISYEQYF TGCAGTGCTACCCCTCCACAGGGAATCTCCTACGAGCAGTACTTC TRBV20-1 - - TRBJ2-7
CASSPGQGHEKLFF TGTGCCAGCAGCCCTGGACAGGGCCATGAAAAACTGTTTTTT TRBV7-9 - TRBD1 TRBJ1-4
CASSVGTSGRETQYF TGTGCCAGCAGCGTAGGTACATCAGGCAGAGAGACCCAGTACTTC TRBV9 few - TRBJ2-5
CASSIGAADTQYF TGTGCCAGTAGTATCGGGGCCGCAGATACGCAGTATTTT TRBV19 few - TRBJ2-3
CASSLSGASNTEAFF TGCGCCAGCAGCTTGTCTGGGGCCTCGAACACTGAAGCTTTCTTT TRBV5-1 few - TRBJ1-1
CASSPDSTGWDYGYTF TGTGCCAGCAGTCCCGACTCGACAGGGTGGGACTATGGCTACACCTTC TRBV27 few TRBD1 TRBJ1-2
CASRPGYSGNTIYF TGTGCCAGCAGACCTGGCTACTCTGGAAACACCATATATTTT TRBV6-6 few - TRBJ1-3
CASSPRTGTFSYEQYF TGTGCCAGCAGCCCGCGGACAGGGACCTTCTCCTACGAGCAGTACTTC TRBV9 few TRBD1 TRBJ2-7
CSLGKGAEWEQFF TGCAGCCTTGGCAAGGGCGCCGAATGGGAGCAGTTCTTC TRBV29-1 few - TRBJ2-1
CASSPGTGHIDGYTF TGTGCCAGCTCACCGGGAACAGGGCATATCGATGGCTACACCTTC TRBV18 - - TRBJ1-2
CASSPDRAFGNTIYF TGTGCCAGCAGCCCGGACAGGGCATTTGGAAACACCATATATTTT TRBV7-9 - TRBD1 TRBJ1-3
CASGAQGATEAFF TGTGCTAGTGGTGCACAGGGAGCTACTGAAGCTTTCTTT TRBV12-5 many - TRBJ1-1
CASSPVAGTDTQYF TGTGCCAGCAGTCCCGTAGCGGGCACAGATACGCAGTATTTT TRBV25-1 many - TRBJ2-3
CAGSLYVGQGLEQYF TGTGCCGGCAGCTTATACGTCGGACAAGGATTGGAGCAGTACTTC TRBV11-2 - - TRBJ2-7
CASSWGQASYNEQFF TGTGCCAGCAGCTGGGGACAGGCGAGCTACAATGAGCAGTTCTTC TRBV7-7 - TRBD1 TRBJ2-1
CASSPRLGSYNEQFF TGCGCCAGCAGCCCCCGACTGGGATCATACAATGAGCAGTTCTTC TRBV5-1 - - TRBJ2-1
CSGTSNTEAFF TGCAGTGGGACCTCGAACACTGAAGCTTTCTTT TRBV20-1 few - TRBJ1-1
CASSYSGLAGNTGELFF TGTGCCAGCAGTTACTCTGGGCTAGCGGGAAACACCGGGGAGCTGTTTTTT TRBV6-5 few TRBD2 TRBJ2-2
CASSREISYEQYF TGCGCCAGCAGCCGAGAGATCTCCTACGAGCAGTACTTC TRBV5-1 - - TRBJ2-7
CSVEKGLEDFF TGCAGCGTTGAAAAGGGATTAGAAGATTTCTTT TRBV29-1 few - TRBJ1-1
CASSVGRRNTYNEQFF TGTGCCAGCAGCGTCGGGCGGAGGAATACGTACAATGAGCAGTTCTTC TRBV9 - - TRBJ2-1
CSVRTVNTEAFF TGCAGCGTCCGGACGGTGAACACTGAAGCTTTCTTT TRBV29-1 few - TRBJ1-1
CSGLGFNQPRHF TGCAGTGGCCTCGGGTTTAATCAGCCCCGGCATTTT TRBV20-1 once - TRBJ1-5
CASSWYNRGLQETQYF TGTGCCAGCAGCTGGTACAACCGGGGCCTACAAGAGACCCAGTACTTC TRBV11-2 few - TRBJ2-5
CASSIALITEAFF TGTGCCAGTAGTATAGCGTTAATCACTGAAGCTTTCTTT TRBV19 few - TRBJ1-1